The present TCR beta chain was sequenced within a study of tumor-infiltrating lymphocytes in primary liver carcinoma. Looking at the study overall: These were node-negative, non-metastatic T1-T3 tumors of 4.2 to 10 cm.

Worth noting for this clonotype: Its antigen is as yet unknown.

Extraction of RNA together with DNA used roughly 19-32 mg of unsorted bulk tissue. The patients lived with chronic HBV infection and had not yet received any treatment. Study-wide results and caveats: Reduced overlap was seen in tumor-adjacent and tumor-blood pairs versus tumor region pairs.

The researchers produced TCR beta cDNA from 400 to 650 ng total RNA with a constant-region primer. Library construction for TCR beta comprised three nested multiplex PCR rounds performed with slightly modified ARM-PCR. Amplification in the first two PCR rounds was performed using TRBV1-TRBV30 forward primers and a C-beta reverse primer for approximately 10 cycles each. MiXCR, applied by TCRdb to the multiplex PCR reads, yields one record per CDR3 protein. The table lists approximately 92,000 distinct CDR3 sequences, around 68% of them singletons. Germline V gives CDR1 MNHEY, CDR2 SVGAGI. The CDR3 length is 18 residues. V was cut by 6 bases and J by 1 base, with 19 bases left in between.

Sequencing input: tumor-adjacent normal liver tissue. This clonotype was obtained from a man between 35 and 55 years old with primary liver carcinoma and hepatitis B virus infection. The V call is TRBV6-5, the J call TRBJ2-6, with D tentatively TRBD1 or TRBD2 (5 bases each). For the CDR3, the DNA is TGTGCCAGCAGGGGGTTTGGAGAGGGGAGATCTGGGGCCAACGTCCTGACTTTC. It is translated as CASRGFGEGRSGANVLTF.